One T cell receptor beta chain is described in this entry. As yet, its antigen is unknown. The CDR3 has 17 residues. The V gene's germline CDR1 is GTSNPN and CDR2 SVGIG (reference sequence). Production of TCR beta cDNA relied on 5'RACE template switching with UMIs. TCRdb re-called the 5' RACE reads and shows each CDR3 protein once, DNA omitted. The table lists 400,000 to 450,000 distinct CDR3 sequences. The data were taken from a study of T cells expressing NK-cell markers. On the study more broadly: Among the eight sequenced donors, seven tested HCMV-seropositive and one tested seronegative.

Broader study findings: The CD3+CD56-NKG2C+ fraction of a handful of donors was likewise dominated by these clonotypes. Of the CD8+ T cell pool in 6 or 7 donors, about 1.0-8% was accounted for by dominant NKG2C+ clonotypes.

What was sequenced was blood T cells: a sorted CD56 or NKG2C T cell subset, CD4+ or CD8+ T cells, or bulk PBMC T cells (not recorded which). The sequence was collected from a woman aged 18 to 75 in good health. This chain links TRBV30 with TRBJ1-6; TCRdb indicates TRBD1, and absent DNA this call remains unverified. The CDR3 sequence is CACSATRSRGVNSPLHF.